This T cell receptor beta chain was found in a study of blood T cell repertoires in COVID-19. Study in general: The United States, Italy and Spain supplied acute and convalescent COVID-19 samples. T cells, B-cell-depleted T cells, or PBMCs supplied cDNA or gDNA.

Under the authors' procedure: How many nucleated cells were present was estimated from reference gene primer amplification. TCRdb's copy holds only in-frame clones and misses some; the assay was immunoSEQ multiplex PCR. V, J and clone size are those of that table, while D and trimming were read from the DNA. The sample has 290,000 or so clones; almost 85% are singletons. The CDR3 covers 14 residues. The V end lost 0 bases, the J end lost 7 bases, and 12 bases lay between the germline ends. Germline V CDR1 and CDR2: ENHRY, SYGVKD. The chain uses TRBV10-3 and TRBJ1-1, with unresolved D. The sample comprised peripheral blood. This clonotype originated in a man in his fifties with active or convalescent COVID-19. The CDR3 loop is CAISESPQNNEAFF. In DNA form, the CDR3 reads TGTGCCATCAGTGAGTCTCCACAGAATAATGAAGCTTTCTTT.